What follows are 24 T cell receptor beta chains derived from one specimen sequenced in a study of blood T cell repertoires in COVID-19. The repertoire was sequenced with immunoSEQ multiplex PCR; TCRdb's copy has only in-frame clones and lacks some. Of about 270,000 clones in the sample, around nine tenths were seen once. Specimen: peripheral blood. These TCRs come from a man between 40 and 49 years old who had recovered from COVID-19.

In this sample, this clone turned up once. The rearrangement joins TRBV9 to TRBJ2-3, with 15 bases lining up with TRBD2. The CDR3 sequence is 20 residues long. CDR1 and CDR2 from the germline V gene are SGDLS and YYNGEE. Unmatched junction bases numbered 15, after V lost 0 bases and J lost 7 bases. The CDR3 bases are TGTGCCAGCAGCGTAGGTTCCTCCGCTGGACTAGCGGGGGGGCCTAATACGCAGTATTTT. As protein: CASSVGSSAGLAGGPNTQYF.

This clone appeared once. J is TRBJ2-7 and V is TRBV7-8; tentatively, D is TRBD1 (6 bases). Trimming removed 5 bases from V and 0 bases from J, with 14 bases in between. Germline CDR1 SGHVS, CDR2 FQNEAQ. The CDR3 is 15 residues long. For the CDR3, the DNA is TGTGCCAGCAGCCTCGGCCAGGGGCGCTCCTACGAGCAGTACTTC. As protein: CASSLGQGRSYEQYF.

There are a few counts of this clone. The V call is TRBV6-6, the J call TRBJ2-7; 9 bases align to TRBD1. V gave up 5 bases and J gave up 2 bases; unmatched junction bases: 4. The CDR3 loop spans 14 amino acids. Germline CDR1 and CDR2: MNHNY and SVGAGI (reference sequence). The CDR3 sequence: CASSPRTGAYEQYF. The DNA for the CDR3 is TGTGCCAGCAGTCCCCGGACAGGGGCCTACGAGCAGTACTTC.

The chain couples TRBV25-1 to TRBJ2-3; weak D call: TRBD2 (5 bases). Germline-derived CDR1 and CDR2 are MGHDK and SYGVNS. The CDR3 has 14 residues. Trimming removed 4 bases from V and 8 bases from J, with 16 bases in between. CDR3 bases: TGTGCCAGCAGTGGACCCGGCCCGGCGGGTACGCAGTATTTT. As protein: CASSGPGPAGTQYF. Drawing the rest from reference TRBV25-1 and TRBJ2-3, the complete variable domain is EADIYQTPRYLVIGTGKKITLECSQTMGHDKMYWYQQDPGMELHLIHYSYGVNSTEKGDLSSESTVSRIRTEHFPLTLESARPSHTSQYLCASSGPGPAGTQYFGPGTRLTVL.

A few counts support this clone. The chain is built from TRBV7-8 and TRBJ1-5; 8 bases agree with TRBD1. The germline CDR1 and CDR2 sequences are SGHVS and FQNEAQ. The CDR3 runs 14 residues. The trim removed 8 bases at V and 2 bases at J, leaving 5 bases unmatched. For the CDR3, the DNA is TGTGCCAGCGGGAGGGGACAGGGCAATCAGCCCCAGCATTTT. This encodes CASGRGQGNQPQHF.

CDR3 nucleotides: TGTGCCAGCTCACCACTTGAGGCGATTGGCTACACCTTC. Residues: CASSPLEAIGYTF. V is TRBV18 and J is TRBJ1-2, with D unclear. This CDR3 is 13 amino acids long. V was trimmed by 1 base and J by 7 bases, leaving 10 bases between them. Germline assignment: CDR1 KGHSH and CDR2 LQKENI.

The chain recombines TRBV5-1 with TRBJ2-3; D gene uncertain. CDR1 is SGHRS and CDR2 is YFSETQ in the germline V gene. V was clipped by 4 bases and J by 6 bases, with 18 bases between them. The CDR3 totals 15 residues. The CDR3 here is CASSPRPFLGDTQYF. CDR3 in DNA: TGCGCCAGCAGCCCGAGGCCATTCCTCGGGGATACGCAGTATTTT.

This clone appeared a few times. The DNA of the CDR3 is TGTGCCAGCAGCTACGGGACAGGAAACACAGATACGCAGTATTTT. Translation gives CASSYGTGNTDTQYF. The rearrangement links TRBV5-4 to TRBJ2-3; TRBD1 aligns across 8 bases. V lost 3 bases, J lost 2 bases, and 5 bases stayed unmatched. The CDR3 is 15 amino acids. Germline V gene lookup returns CDR1 SGHNT and CDR2 YYREEE (reference sequence).

The rearrangement joins TRBV2 to TRBJ2-4; 11 nucleotides match TRBD1. V lost 3 bases and J lost 1; bases outside the gene matches: 5. Germline loops: CDR1 SNHLY, CDR2 FYNNEI. This CDR3 spans 17 amino acids. The CDR3 reads CASSEFGTGGAKNIQYF. CDR3 DNA: TGTGCCAGCAGTGAGTTCGGGACAGGGGGGGCCAAAAACATTCAGTACTTC.

This clone was counted between two and nine times. This CDR3 is also generated by other DNA sequences in the sample. The CDR3 sequence: CASSSISNQPQHF. The CDR3 coding sequence is TGTGCCAGCAGCTCAATTAGCAATCAGCCCCAGCATTTT. The V and J genes are TRBV7-2 and TRBJ1-5; D remains ambiguous. The CDR3 sequence is 13 residues long. Trimming removed 4 bases at V and 0 bases at J, with 4 bases between. In germline, CDR1 is SGHTA, CDR2 FQGNSA.

The V gene is TRBV20-1, the J gene TRBJ1-2; D might be TRBD1 (6 bases). Trimming took 6 bases from V and 8 from J, leaving 13 bases between them. This CDR3 region has 11 residues. Germline-derived CDR1 and CDR2 are DFQATT and SNEGSKA (reference sequence). CDR3 DNA sequence: TGCAGTGCCCAGGACAGTGGAGGCTACACCTTC. Translating gives CSAQDSGGYTF.

A few counts support this clone. V gene TRBV19 combines with J gene TRBJ2-3, with TRBD2 identical over 9 bases. The CDR3 length is 15 residues. The germline CDR1 and CDR2 sequences are LNHDA and SQIVND (reference sequence). V lost 1 base and J lost 4; bases outside the gene matches: 3. This chain's CDR3 is CASSIGAGGADTQYF. The CDR3 region has the DNA TGTGCCAGTAGTATAGGGGCGGGAGGGGCAGATACGCAGTATTTT.

The chain has TRBV12-3 or TRBV12-4 and TRBJ2-3; TRBD1 agrees at 8 bases. V lost 7 bases to trimming and J lost 6 bases; unmatched junction nucleotides: 6. The CDR3 runs 13 residues. The CDR3 protein is CASNQGASDTQYF. Here the CDR3 DNA reads TGTGCCAGCAACCAGGGGGCTAGCGATACGCAGTATTTT.

V gene TRBV7-9 combines with J gene TRBJ2-3; 9 bases map to TRBD1. The CDR3 covers 16 residues. V shed 4 bases, J shed 8 bases, and the junction held 13 bases outside the gene matches. Germline-derived CDR1 and CDR2 are SEHNR and FQNEAQ (reference sequence). CDR3 protein: CASSYDVGTGYGTQYF. As DNA, the CDR3 is TGTGCCAGCAGCTATGATGTGGGGACAGGGTACGGTACGCAGTATTTT.

This clone was seen a single time. V is TRBV5-6 and J is TRBJ1-6, with 8 bases that match TRBD1. Germline lookup yields CDR1 SGHDT and CDR2 YYEEEE. Germline trimming cut 2 bases from V and 1 base from J; bases unmatched to any gene: 5. This CDR3 spans 17 amino acids. CDR3 in amino acids: CASSFSRGQSYNSPLHF. In DNA, the CDR3 is TGTGCCAGCAGCTTCTCCAGGGGGCAATCCTATAATTCACCCCTCCACTTT.

The J gene is TRBJ2-5, the V gene TRBV5-6, with 10 bases lining up with TRBD2. The CDR3 has 15 amino acids. V was pared by 2 bases and J by 3 bases, with 4 bases of the junction left unmatched. Germline values: CDR1 SGHDT, CDR2 YYEEEE. The CDR3 is CASSFRTSGKETQYF. The CDR3 DNA sequence: TGTGCCAGCAGCTTTAGGACTAGCGGAAAAGAGACCCAGTACTTC.

The chain couples TRBV18 to TRBJ2-7; 11 bases agree with TRBD1. CDR3 length: 16 residues. The germline CDR1 and CDR2 sequences are KGHSH and LQKENI. V lost 1 base to trimming and J lost 5 bases; unmatched junction nucleotides: 7. CDR3 nucleotides: TGTGCCAGCTCACCACTCGCGAGGACAGGGGGCAACGAGCAGTACTTC. The encoded protein is CASSPLARTGGNEQYF.

The V call is TRBV5-1, the J call TRBJ2-7, with 9 bases fitting TRBD1. The junction had 5 bases not matched to a gene; V was cut back by 3 bases and J by 7 bases. Per germline, CDR1 SGHRS and CDR2 YFSETQ. This CDR3 contains 13 residues. The CDR3 bases are TGCGCCAGCAGCTCAGGACAGGGGCCAGAGCAGTACTTC. Its translation: CASSSGQGPEQYF.

The chain is built from TRBV7-8 and TRBJ1-5; 7 bases align to TRBD1. The CDR3 runs to 12 residues. Trimming removed 5 bases from V and 8 bases from J; junction bases left unmatched: 3. Germline assignment: CDR1 SGHVS and CDR2 FQNEAQ. The CDR3 protein is CASSEGTEPQHF. CDR3 sequence (DNA): TGTGCCAGCAGCGAAGGGACAGAGCCCCAGCATTTT.

This sequence joins TRBV4-3 and TRBJ2-1; 9 bases agree with TRBD1. V dropped 4 bases and J dropped 12; count of bases not matched to a gene: 13. CDR1 is LGHNA, CDR2 YSLEER, per germline. The CDR3 contains 15 residues. This CDR3 is CASSPQLQGAGVQFF. CDR3 nucleotides: TGCGCCAGCAGCCCGCAACTACAGGGGGCTGGGGTGCAGTTCTTC.

In this sample, this clone turned up many times. J is TRBJ2-1 and V is TRBV18, with a tentative D call TRBD2 (6 bases). V lost 1 base and J 8 bases, leaving 12 bases between the germline ends. In germline, CDR1 is KGHSH, CDR2 LQKENI. The CDR3 covers 14 residues. CDR3 amino acids: CASSPLSLADEQFF. Here the CDR3 DNA reads TGTGCCAGCTCACCACTATCACTAGCCGATGAGCAGTTCTTC.

The V and J genes are TRBV30 and TRBJ1-1; D gene ambiguous. The ends were cut back, 4 bases at V and 11 bases at J, with 14 bases in the middle. CDR1 GTSNPN and CDR2 SVGIG come from the germline V gene (reference sequence). This CDR3 is built from 11 residues. The CDR3, as DNA: TGTGCCTGGATGGGTGGGTTTAGCGCTTTCTTT. This encodes CAWMGGFSAFF.

V gene TRBV2 combines with J gene TRBJ2-2; 13 positions agree with TRBD2. Germline CDR1 is SNHLY and CDR2 is FYNNEI. The CDR3 is 17 residues long. Germline trimming cut 6 bases from V and 5 bases from J; bases unmatched to any gene: 9. Written as DNA, the CDR3 is TGTGCCAGCAGAGCGACTAGCGGGGGGTTATCGACCGGGGAGCTGTTTTTT. The encoded protein is CASRATSGGLSTGELFF.

The count of this clone is one. V usage is TRBV19 and J usage is TRBJ2-5, with TRBD2 matching over 9 bases. Germline CDR1 and CDR2: LNHDA and SQIVND (reference sequence). V lost 3 bases and J lost 5; bases outside the gene matches: 7. CDR3 size: 15 residues. The CDR3 nucleotides read TGTGCCAGTAGTATTGGTAGCGGGGGTCCCGAGACCCAGTACTTC. Translation: CASSIGSGGPETQYF.